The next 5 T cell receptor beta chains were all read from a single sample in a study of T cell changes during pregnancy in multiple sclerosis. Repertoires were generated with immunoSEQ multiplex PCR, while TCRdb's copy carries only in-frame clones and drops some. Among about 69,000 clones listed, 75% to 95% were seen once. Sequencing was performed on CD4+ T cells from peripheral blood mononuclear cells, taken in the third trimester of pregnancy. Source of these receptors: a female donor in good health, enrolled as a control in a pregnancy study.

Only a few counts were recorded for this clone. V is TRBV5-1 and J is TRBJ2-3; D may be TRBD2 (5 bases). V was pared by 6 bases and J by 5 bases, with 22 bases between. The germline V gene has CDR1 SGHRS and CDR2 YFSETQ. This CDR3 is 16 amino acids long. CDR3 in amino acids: CASTQDGEPSIDTQYF. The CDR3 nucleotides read TGCGCCAGCACTCAAGACGGGGAGCCGTCCATAGATACGCAGTATTTT.

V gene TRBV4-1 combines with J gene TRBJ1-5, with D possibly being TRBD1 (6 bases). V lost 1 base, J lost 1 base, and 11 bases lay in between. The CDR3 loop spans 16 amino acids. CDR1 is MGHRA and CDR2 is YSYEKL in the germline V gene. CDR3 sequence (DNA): TGCGCCAGCAGCCAAGTCCGGGACACAAGCAATCAGCCCCAGCATTTT. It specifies CASSQVRDTSNQPQHF.

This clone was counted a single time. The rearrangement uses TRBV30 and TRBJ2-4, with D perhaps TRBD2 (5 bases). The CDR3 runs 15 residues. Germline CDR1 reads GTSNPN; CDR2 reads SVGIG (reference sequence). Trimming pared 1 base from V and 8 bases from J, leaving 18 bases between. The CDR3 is CAWSDGWRSPDIQYF. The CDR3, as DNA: TGTGCCTGGAGTGACGGATGGAGGTCCCCGGACATTCAGTACTTC.

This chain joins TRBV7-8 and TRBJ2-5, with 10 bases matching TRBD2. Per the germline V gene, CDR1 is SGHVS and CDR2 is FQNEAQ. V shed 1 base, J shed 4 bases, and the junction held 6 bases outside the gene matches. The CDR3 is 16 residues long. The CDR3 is CASSLVILAGSETQYF. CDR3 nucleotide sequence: TGTGCCAGCAGCTTAGTCATACTAGCGGGGTCAGAGACCCAGTACTTC.

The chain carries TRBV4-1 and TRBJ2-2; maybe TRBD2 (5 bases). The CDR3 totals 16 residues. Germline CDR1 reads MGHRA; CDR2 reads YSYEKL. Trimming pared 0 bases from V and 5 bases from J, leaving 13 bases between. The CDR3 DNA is TGCGCCAGCAGCCAAGAGGAGTCCCCGGGGACCGGGGAGCTGTTTTTT. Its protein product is CASSQEESPGTGELFF.